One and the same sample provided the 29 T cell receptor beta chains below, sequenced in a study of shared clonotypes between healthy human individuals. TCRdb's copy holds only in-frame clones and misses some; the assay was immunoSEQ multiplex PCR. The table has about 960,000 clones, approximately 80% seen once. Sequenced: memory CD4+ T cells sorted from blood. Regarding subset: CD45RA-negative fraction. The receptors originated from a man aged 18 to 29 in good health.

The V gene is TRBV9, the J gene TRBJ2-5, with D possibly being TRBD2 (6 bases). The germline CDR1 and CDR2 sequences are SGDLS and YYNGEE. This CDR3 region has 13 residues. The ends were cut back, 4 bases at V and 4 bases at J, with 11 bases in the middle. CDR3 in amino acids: CASSSGRRETQYF. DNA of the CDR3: TGTGCCAGCAGCTCCGGGAGAAGAGAGACCCAGTACTTC.

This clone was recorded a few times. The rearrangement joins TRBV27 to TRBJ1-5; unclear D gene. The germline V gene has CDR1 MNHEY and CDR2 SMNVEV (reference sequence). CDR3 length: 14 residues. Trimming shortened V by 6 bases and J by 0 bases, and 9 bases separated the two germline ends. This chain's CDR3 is CASRRVDSNQPQHF. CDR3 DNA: TGTGCCAGCAGGAGAGTCGATAGCAATCAGCCCCAGCATTTT.

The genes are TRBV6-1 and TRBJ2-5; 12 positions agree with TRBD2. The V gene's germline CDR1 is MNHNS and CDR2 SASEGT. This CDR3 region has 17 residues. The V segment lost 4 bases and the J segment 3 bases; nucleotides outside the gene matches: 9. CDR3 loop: CASSAQTSGRKEETQYF. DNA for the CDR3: TGTGCCAGCAGTGCACAAACTAGCGGGAGGAAGGAAGAGACCCAGTACTTC.

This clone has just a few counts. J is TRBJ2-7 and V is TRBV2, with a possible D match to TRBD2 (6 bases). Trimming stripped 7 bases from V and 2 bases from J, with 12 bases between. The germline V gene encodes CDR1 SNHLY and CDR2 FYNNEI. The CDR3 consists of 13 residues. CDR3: CASKTGGTYEQYF. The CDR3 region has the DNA TGTGCCAGCAAGACTGGGGGGACCTACGAGCAGTACTTC.

In DNA form, the CDR3 reads TGTGCCAGTAGTATAGTAGGAGGGGGAGGCTACACCTTC. Protein product: CASSIVGGGGYTF. The chain is built from TRBV19 and TRBJ1-2, with a possible D match to TRBD1 (6 bases). Trimming left V 1 base short and J 8 bases short, with 11 bases between. Germline V gene lookup returns CDR1 LNHDA and CDR2 SQIVND (reference sequence). The CDR3 spans 13 residues.

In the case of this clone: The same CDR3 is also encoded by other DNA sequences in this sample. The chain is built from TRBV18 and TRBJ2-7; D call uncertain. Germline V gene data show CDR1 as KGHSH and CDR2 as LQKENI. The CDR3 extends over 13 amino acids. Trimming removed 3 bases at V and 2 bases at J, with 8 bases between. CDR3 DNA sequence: TGTGCCAGCTCACCGGGCTTAGCCTACGAGCAGTACTTC. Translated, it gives CASSPGLAYEQYF.

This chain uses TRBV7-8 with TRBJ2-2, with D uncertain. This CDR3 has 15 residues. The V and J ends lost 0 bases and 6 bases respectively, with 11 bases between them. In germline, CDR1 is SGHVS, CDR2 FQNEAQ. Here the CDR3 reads CASSLAGSPAGELFF. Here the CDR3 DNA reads TGTGCCAGCAGCTTAGCAGGGTCCCCGGCCGGGGAGCTGTTTTTT. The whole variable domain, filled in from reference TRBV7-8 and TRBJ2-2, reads GAGVSQSPRYKVAKRGQDVALRCDPISGHVSLFWYQQALGQGPEFLTYFQNEAQLDKSGLPSDRFFAERPEGSVSTLKIQRTQQEDSAVYLCASSLAGSPAGELFFGEGSRLTVL.

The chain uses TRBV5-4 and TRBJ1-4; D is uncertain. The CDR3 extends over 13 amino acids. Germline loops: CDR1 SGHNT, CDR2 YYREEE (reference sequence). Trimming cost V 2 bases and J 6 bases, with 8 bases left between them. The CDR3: CASSLRADEKLFF. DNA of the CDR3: TGTGCCAGCAGCTTAAGGGCAGATGAAAAACTGTTTTTT.

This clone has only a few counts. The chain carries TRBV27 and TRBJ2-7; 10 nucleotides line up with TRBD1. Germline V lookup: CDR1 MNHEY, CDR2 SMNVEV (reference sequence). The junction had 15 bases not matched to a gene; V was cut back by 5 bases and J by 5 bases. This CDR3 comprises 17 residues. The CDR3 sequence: CASSPPGQGNGVHEQYF. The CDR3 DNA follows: TGTGCCAGCAGTCCTCCGGGACAGGGGAATGGGGTCCACGAGCAGTACTTC.

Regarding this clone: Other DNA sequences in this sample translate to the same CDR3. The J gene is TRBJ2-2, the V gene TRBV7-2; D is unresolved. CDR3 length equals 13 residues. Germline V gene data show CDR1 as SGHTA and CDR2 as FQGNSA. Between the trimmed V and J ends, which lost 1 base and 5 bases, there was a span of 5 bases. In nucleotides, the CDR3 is TGTGCCAGCAGCTTAGAGGGTACCGGGGAGCTGTTTTTT. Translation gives CASSLEGTGELFF.

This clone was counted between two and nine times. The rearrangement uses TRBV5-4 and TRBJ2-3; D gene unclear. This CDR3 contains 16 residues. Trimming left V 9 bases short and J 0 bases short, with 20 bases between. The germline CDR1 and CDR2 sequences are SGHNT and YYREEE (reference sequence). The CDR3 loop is CATTRRSSGSTDTQYF. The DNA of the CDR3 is TGTGCCACCACGCGGCGCAGCTCCGGAAGCACAGATACGCAGTATTTT.

The CDR3 coding sequence is TGCGCCAGCAGCTTGGACAGTACTACCACCGGGGAGCTGTTTTTT. Its protein product is CASSLDSTTTGELFF. This rearrangement joins TRBV5-1 to TRBJ2-2; D not certain. CDR3 length: 15 amino acids. The germline CDR1 and CDR2 sequences are SGHRS and YFSETQ. Trimming pared 0 bases from V and 4 bases from J, leaving 10 bases between.

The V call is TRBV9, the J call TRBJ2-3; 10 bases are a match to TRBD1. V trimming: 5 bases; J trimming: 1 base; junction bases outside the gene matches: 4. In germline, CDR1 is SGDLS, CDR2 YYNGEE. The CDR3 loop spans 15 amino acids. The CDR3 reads CASSGQGVGTDTQYF. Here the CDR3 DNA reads TGTGCCAGCAGTGGACAGGGGGTGGGCACAGATACGCAGTATTTT.

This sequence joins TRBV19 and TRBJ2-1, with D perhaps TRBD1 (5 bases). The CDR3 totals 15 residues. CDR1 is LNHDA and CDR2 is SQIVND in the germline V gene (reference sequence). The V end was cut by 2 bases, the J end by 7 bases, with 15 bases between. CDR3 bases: TGTGCCAGTAGTATATCAGGACAAAGCGCAAATGAGCAGTTCTTC. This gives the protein CASSISGQSANEQFF.

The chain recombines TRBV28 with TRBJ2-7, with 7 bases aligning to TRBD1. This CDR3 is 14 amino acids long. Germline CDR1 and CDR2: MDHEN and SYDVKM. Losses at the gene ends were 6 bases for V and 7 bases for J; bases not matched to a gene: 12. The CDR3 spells CASRDTGARQEQYF. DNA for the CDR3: TGTGCCAGCAGGGATACAGGGGCCCGGCAGGAGCAGTACTTC.

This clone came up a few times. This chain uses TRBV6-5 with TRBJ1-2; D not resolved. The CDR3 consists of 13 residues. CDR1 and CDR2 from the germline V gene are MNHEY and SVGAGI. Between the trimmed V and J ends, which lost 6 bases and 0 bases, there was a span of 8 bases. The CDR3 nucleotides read TGTGCCAGCAGAACGAGGACTAACTATGGCTACACCTTC. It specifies CASRTRTNYGYTF.

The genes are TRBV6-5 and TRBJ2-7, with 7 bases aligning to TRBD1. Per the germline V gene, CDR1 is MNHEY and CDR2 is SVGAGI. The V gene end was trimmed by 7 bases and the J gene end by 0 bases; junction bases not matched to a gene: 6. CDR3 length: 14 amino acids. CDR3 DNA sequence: TGTGCCAGCACTGAGACAGGGAACTCCTACGAGCAGTACTTC. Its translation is CASTETGNSYEQYF.

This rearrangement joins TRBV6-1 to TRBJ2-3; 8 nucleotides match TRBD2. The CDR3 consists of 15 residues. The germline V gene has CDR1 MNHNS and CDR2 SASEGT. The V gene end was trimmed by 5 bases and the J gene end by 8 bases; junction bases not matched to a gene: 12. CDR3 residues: CASSPWGSGAGTQYF. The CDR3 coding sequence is TGTGCCAGCAGTCCTTGGGGTAGCGGGGCAGGTACGCAGTATTTT.

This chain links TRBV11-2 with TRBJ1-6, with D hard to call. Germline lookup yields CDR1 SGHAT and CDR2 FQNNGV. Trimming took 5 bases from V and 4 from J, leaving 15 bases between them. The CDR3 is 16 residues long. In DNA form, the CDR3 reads TGTGCCAGCAGCGGGCCGGCGGCTACTTATAATTCACCCCTCCACTTT. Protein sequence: CASSGPAATYNSPLHF.

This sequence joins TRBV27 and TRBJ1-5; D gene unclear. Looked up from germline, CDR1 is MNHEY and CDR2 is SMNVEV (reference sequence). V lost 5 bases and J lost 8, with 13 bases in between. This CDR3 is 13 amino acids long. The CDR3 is CASSPPRGKPQHF. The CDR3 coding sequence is TGTGCCAGCAGTCCCCCCCGGGGAAAGCCCCAGCATTTT.

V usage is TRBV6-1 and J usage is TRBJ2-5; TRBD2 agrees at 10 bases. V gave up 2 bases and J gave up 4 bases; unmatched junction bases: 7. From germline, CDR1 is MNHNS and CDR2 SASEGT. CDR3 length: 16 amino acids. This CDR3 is CASSELVAGGRETQYF. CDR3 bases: TGTGCCAGCAGTGAACTGGTAGCGGGGGGTCGAGAGACCCAGTACTTC.

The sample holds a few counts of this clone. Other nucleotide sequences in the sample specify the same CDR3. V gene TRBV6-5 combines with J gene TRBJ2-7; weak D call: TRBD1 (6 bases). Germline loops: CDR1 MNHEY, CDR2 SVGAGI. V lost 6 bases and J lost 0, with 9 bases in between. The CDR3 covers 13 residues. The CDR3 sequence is CASRLGGSYEQYF. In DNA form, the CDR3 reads TGTGCCAGCAGGCTAGGGGGCTCCTACGAGCAGTACTTC.

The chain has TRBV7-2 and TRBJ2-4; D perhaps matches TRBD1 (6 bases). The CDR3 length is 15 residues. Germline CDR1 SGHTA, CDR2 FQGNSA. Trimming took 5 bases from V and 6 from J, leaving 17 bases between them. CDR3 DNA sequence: TGTGCCAGCAGCCAGGTCCCGGGGACATTAAACATTCAGTACTTC. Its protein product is CASSQVPGTLNIQYF.

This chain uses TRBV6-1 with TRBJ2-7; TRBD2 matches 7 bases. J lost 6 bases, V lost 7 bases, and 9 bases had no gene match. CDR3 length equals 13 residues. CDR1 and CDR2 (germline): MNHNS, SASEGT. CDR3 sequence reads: CASIGAGRGEQYF. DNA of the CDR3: TGTGCCAGCATCGGAGCGGGGAGAGGCGAGCAGTACTTC.

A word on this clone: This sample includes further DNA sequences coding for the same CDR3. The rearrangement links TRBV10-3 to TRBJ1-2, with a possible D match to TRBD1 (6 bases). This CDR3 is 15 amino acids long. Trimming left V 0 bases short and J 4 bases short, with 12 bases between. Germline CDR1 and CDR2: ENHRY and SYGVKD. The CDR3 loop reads CAISESGGRGYGYTF. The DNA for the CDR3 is TGTGCCATCAGTGAGTCGGGGGGGCGCGGCTATGGCTACACCTTC.

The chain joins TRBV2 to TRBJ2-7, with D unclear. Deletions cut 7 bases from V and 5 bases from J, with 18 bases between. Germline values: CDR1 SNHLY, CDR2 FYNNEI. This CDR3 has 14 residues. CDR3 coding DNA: TGTGCCAGCACTCGGCAGCCGCAAGTTGACGAGCAGTACTTC. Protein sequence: CASTRQPQVDEQYF.

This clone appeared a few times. CDR3 sequence: CASSSERQGQQYF. The CDR3 region has the DNA TGTGCCAGCAGCTCAGAAAGACAGGGACAGCAGTATTTT. The V and J genes are TRBV11-2 and TRBJ2-3; 7 bases are shared with TRBD1. Germline V gene data show CDR1 as SGHAT and CDR2 as FQNNGV. Germline trimming cut 4 bases from V and 11 bases from J; bases unmatched to any gene: 9. CDR3 length: 13 amino acids.

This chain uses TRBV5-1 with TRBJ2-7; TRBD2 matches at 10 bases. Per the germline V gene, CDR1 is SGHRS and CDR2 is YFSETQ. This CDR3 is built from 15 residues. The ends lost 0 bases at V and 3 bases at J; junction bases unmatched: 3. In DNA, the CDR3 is TGCGCCAGCAGCTTGGGTAGCGGGGGGAACTACGAGCAGTACTTC. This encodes CASSLGSGGNYEQYF.

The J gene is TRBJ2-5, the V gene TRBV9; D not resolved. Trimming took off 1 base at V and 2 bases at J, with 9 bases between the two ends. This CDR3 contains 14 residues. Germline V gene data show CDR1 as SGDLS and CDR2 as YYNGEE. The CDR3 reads CASSVSSAQETQYF. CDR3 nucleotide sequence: TGTGCCAGCAGCGTATCGTCAGCTCAAGAGACCCAGTACTTC.